Below are 26 T cell receptor beta chains sequenced from a single sample in a study of CD8 T cells in Susac syndrome (dated 2019 in TCRdb). Libraries were built with the immunoSEQ multiplex PCR assay. RNA was extracted using the RNeasy kit, and roughly 0.5 to 1 ug of the RNA was reverse transcribed with random hexamers. Clones were called with MiXCR by TCRdb after fastp trimmed the public reads at Q25, and only in-frame beta chains were retained. Entries are consolidated by CDR3 protein sequence, retaining the most common genes and DNA. The sample includes 200,000 to 300,000 distinct CDR3 sequences, with almost 97% observed a single time. The ten most abundant clones make up about 0.1% of the sample. Specimen: CD4+ T cells from PBMCs. All receptors come from a human donor with Susac syndrome.

The rearrangement uses TRBV28 and TRBJ2-7; D uncertain. V was clipped by 5 bases and J by 7 bases, with 6 bases between them. The germline V gene has CDR1 MDHEN and CDR2 SYDVKM. This CDR3 is 10 amino acids long. As DNA, the CDR3 is TGTGCCAGCAGTCTAGAGGAGCAGTACTTC. It codes for CASSLEEQYF. Together with reference TRBV28 and TRBJ2-7, the CDR3 gives the full variable domain: DVKVTQSSRYLVKRTGEKVFLECVQDMDHENMFWYRQDPGLGLRLIYFSYDVKMKEKGDIPEGYSVSREKKERFSLILESASTNQTSMYLCASSLEEQYFGPGTRLTVT.

V and J are TRBV6-2 or TRBV6-3 and TRBJ2-7, with D uncertain. CDR3 length: 15 residues. V dropped 0 bases and J dropped 3 bases, with 12 bases sitting between them. CDR1 is MNHEY, CDR2 SVGEGT, per germline. The CDR3 is CASSYSSTIGYEQYF. The CDR3 nucleotides are TGTGCCAGCAGTTACTCGAGCACTATCGGCTACGAGCAGTACTTC.

The V gene is TRBV19, the J gene TRBJ1-2, with D possibly TRBD1 on 6 matching bases. V was clipped by 8 bases and J by 4 bases, with 14 bases between them. Germline assignment: CDR1 LNHDA and CDR2 SQIVND (reference sequence). The CDR3 runs to 13 residues. The DNA for the CDR3 is TGTGCCAGTGTTCGTGGACAGCCCTATGGCTACACCTTC. The encoded protein is CASVRGQPYGYTF.

The gene calls are TRBV9 and TRBJ2-5, with 8 bases aligning to TRBD2. The germline CDR1 and CDR2 sequences are SGDLS and YYNGEE. Trimming took 3 bases from V and 1 from J; bases not matched to a gene: 2. This CDR3 comprises 14 residues. For the CDR3, the DNA is TGTGCCAGCAGCGCAACTAGCGGCCAAGAGACCCAGTACTTC. Amino acids: CASSATSGQETQYF.

The J gene is TRBJ2-5, the V gene TRBV29-1; TRBD2 might be the D (6 bases). The CDR3 contains 14 residues. Germline assignment: CDR1 SQVTM and CDR2 ANQGSEA. V lost 3 bases and J 4 bases, leaving 15 bases between the germline ends. The CDR3 reads CSVDAYGGRETQYF. The CDR3 DNA sequence: TGCAGCGTTGATGCATACGGGGGACGAGAGACCCAGTACTTC.

The sample holds one count of this clonotype. The chain recombines TRBV4-2 with TRBJ1-3; a weak D match, TRBD1 (5 bases). V gave up 0 bases and J gave up 4 bases, with 13 bases separating them. This CDR3 is 16 amino acids long. Germline V gene data show CDR1 as LGHNA and CDR2 as YNFKEQ. CDR3 DNA sequence: TGTGCCAGCAGCCAAGAATCGCAGGGTGGGGGAAACACCATATATTTT. Its protein product is CASSQESQGGGNTIYF.

The chain uses TRBV30 and TRBJ2-6; TRBD1 agrees at 9 bases. Germline lookup yields CDR1 GTSNPN and CDR2 SVGIG (reference sequence). Germline trimming cut 0 bases from V and 4 bases from J; bases unmatched to any gene: 13. This CDR3 has 19 amino acids. CDR3 in DNA: TGTGCCTGGAGTGTACGGTTACAGGGGGCGCACCGGGGGGCCAACGTCCTGACTTTC. Its protein is CAWSVRLQGAHRGANVLTF.

This sequence joins TRBV30 and TRBJ1-1, with no clear D. V lost 4 bases and J lost 5, with 14 bases in between. CDR1 and CDR2 (germline): GTSNPN, SVGIG (reference sequence). The CDR3 is 13 residues long. The CDR3 coding sequence is TGTGCCTGGATTGGACGTCAGAAAACTGAAGCTTTCTTT. It specifies CAWIGRQKTEAFF. The full variable domain, its missing parts supplied by reference TRBV30 and TRBJ1-1, is SQTIHQWPATLVQPVGSPLSLECTVEGTSNPNLYWYRQAAGRGLQLLFYSVGIGQISSEVPQNLSASRPQDRQFILSSKKLLLSDSGFYLCAWIGRQKTEAFFGQGTRLTVV.

V usage is TRBV7-9 and J usage is TRBJ2-1; D uncertain. The CDR3 is 11 amino acids. The germline gives CDR1 SEHNR, CDR2 FQNEAQ (reference sequence). Trimming took 8 bases from V and 3 from J, leaving 5 bases between them. Here the CDR3 reads CASGNYNEQFF. CDR3 DNA: TGTGCCAGCGGAAACTACAATGAGCAGTTCTTC.

J is TRBJ2-1 and V is TRBV27; D is possibly TRBD2 (6 bases). CDR3 length: 13 amino acids. The germline V gene encodes CDR1 MNHEY and CDR2 SMNVEV (reference sequence). V gave up 7 bases and J gave up 6 bases, with 13 bases separating them. CDR3 sequence: CASNLKGLNEQFF. The CDR3 DNA follows: TGTGCCAGCAATTTGAAGGGACTCAATGAGCAGTTCTTC.

The chain joins TRBV28 to TRBJ1-1; no firm D call. Germline CDR1 reads MDHEN; CDR2 reads SYDVKM. V dropped 4 bases and J dropped 5 bases, with 11 bases sitting between them. The CDR3 is made up of 13 amino acids. For the CDR3, the DNA is TGTGCCAGCAGTTCCCAGGCTCCGACTGAAGCTTTCTTT. Its protein product is CASSSQAPTEAFF.

In its sample, this clonotype was seen once. The gene calls are TRBV29-1 and TRBJ2-3; 10 bases match TRBD2. V was pared by 7 bases and J by 0 bases, with 1 base of the junction left unmatched. The CDR3 sequence is 13 residues long. Germline CDR1 is SQVTM and CDR2 is ANQGSEA. The CDR3 DNA is TGCAGCGGGACTAGCGGTAGCACAGATACGCAGTATTTT. It translates to CSGTSGSTDTQYF.

Only one count was recorded for this clonotype. The V and J genes are TRBV4-1 and TRBJ2-3; a weak D match, TRBD1 (5 bases). Trimming removed 0 bases from V and 3 bases from J, with 10 bases in between. Germline V lookup: CDR1 MGHRA, CDR2 YSYEKL. The CDR3 spans 15 residues. This CDR3 reads CASSQDATVTDTQYF. The CDR3 nucleotides are TGCGCCAGCAGCCAAGATGCGACAGTAACAGATACGCAGTATTTT.

The chain is built from TRBV30 and TRBJ2-5; D is unresolved. Trimming shortened V by 0 bases and J by 3 bases, and 14 bases separated the two germline ends. Germline CDR1 is GTSNPN and CDR2 is SVGIG (reference sequence). This CDR3 has 15 amino acids. The CDR3 region has the DNA TGTGCCTGGAGTGTACTCCCTCGTAGGGAAGAGACCCAGTACTTC. It is translated as CAWSVLPRREETQYF. The full variable domain, with the rest looked up from reference TRBV30 and TRBJ2-5, is SQTIHQWPATLVQPVGSPLSLECTVEGTSNPNLYWYRQAAGRGLQLLFYSVGIGQISSEVPQNLSASRPQDRQFILSSKKLLLSDSGFYLCAWSVLPRREETQYFGPGTRLLVL.

The chain recombines TRBV7-3 with TRBJ2-5; no reliable D call. Germline values: CDR1 SGHTA, CDR2 FQGTGA. The CDR3 runs 13 residues. Trimming stripped 3 bases from V and 5 bases from J, with 10 bases between. CDR3 nucleotides: TGTGCCAGCAGCTTGGCTAGTAAGGAGACCCAGTACTTC. It codes for CASSLASKETQYF.

The chain uses TRBV29-1 and TRBJ2-4, with 9 nucleotides matching TRBD2. The CDR3 sequence is 12 residues long. From germline, CDR1 is SQVTM and CDR2 ANQGSEA. Unmatched junction bases numbered 6, after V lost 7 bases and J lost 8 bases. CDR3 in DNA: TGCAGCGCCTCTAGGACTAGCGACATTCAGTACTTC. Encoded protein: CSASRTSDIQYF.

The chain uses TRBV7-6 and TRBJ2-5; D not resolved. Germline CDR1 SGHVS, CDR2 FNYEAQ. Trimming cost V 5 bases and J 4 bases, with 14 bases left between them. The CDR3 is 14 amino acids. CDR3: CASSAAWNGETQYF. The CDR3, as DNA: TGTGCCAGCAGCGCCGCGTGGAACGGAGAGACCCAGTACTTC.

The chain carries TRBV29-1 and TRBJ2-3, with D uncertain. Per the germline V gene, CDR1 is SQVTM and CDR2 is ANQGSEA. The CDR3 contains 16 residues. The V and J ends lost 2 bases and 1 base respectively, with 16 bases between them. The CDR3 DNA sequence: TGCAGCGTTGAAAAGGCAGGTGCGGTGGGCACAGATACGCAGTATTTT. It codes for CSVEKAGAVGTDTQYF.

This chain links TRBV28 with TRBJ2-3, with 10 bases lining up with TRBD2. The CDR3 extends over 19 amino acids. V was clipped by 5 bases and J by 3 bases; unmatched bases: 17. Per germline, CDR1 MDHEN and CDR2 SYDVKM. CDR3 bases: TGTGCCAGCAGTCCCATGAGGGGCGGTGCTAGCGGGAGTACAGATACGCAGTATTTT. It yields the protein CASSPMRGGASGSTDTQYF.

V usage is TRBV6-5 and J usage is TRBJ2-3; unclear D gene. The CDR3 spans 15 residues. The V gene lost 0 bases and the J gene lost 3 bases, with 10 bases spanning the gap. Germline V CDR1 and CDR2: MNHEY, SVGAGI. The CDR3 nucleotides are TGTGCCAGCAGTTACTCGGTCGCGCTTACAGATACGCAGTATTTT. Amino acids: CASSYSVALTDTQYF.

The chain employs TRBV20-1 and TRBJ1-2; 7 bases are a match to TRBD1. The CDR3 is made up of 16 amino acids. Germline lookup yields CDR1 DFQATT and CDR2 SNEGSKA (reference sequence). V was clipped by 0 bases and J by 7 bases; unmatched bases: 14. This CDR3 reads CSARDNGAIRGGGYTF. The CDR3 bases are TGCAGTGCTAGAGATAACGGCGCCATCAGGGGGGGTGGCTACACCTTC.

The chain combines TRBV20-1 with TRBJ2-1; D gene uncertain. Germline V gene lookup returns CDR1 DFQATT and CDR2 SNEGSKA (reference sequence). The CDR3 spans 15 residues. The V end was cut by 4 bases, the J end by 4 bases, with 17 bases between. The CDR3 loop reads CSATPVSWRYNEQFF. The CDR3 nucleotides are TGCAGTGCTACCCCAGTTAGTTGGCGATACAATGAGCAGTTCTTC.

The chain recombines TRBV7-2 with TRBJ2-7; the D is unclear. Germline CDR1 and CDR2: SGHTA and FQGNSA. CDR3 length: 13 residues. Trimming removed 3 bases at V and 3 bases at J, with 9 bases between. DNA of the CDR3: TGTGCCAGCAGCTTGGCGCAGCTCTACGAGCAGTACTTC. This sequence encodes CASSLAQLYEQYF.

This sequence joins TRBV12-5 and TRBJ1-5, with D unresolved. Per the germline V gene, CDR1 is LGHNT and CDR2 is FRNRAP. V lost 3 bases and J 0 bases, leaving 3 bases between the germline ends. CDR3 length equals 13 residues. The CDR3 protein is CASGFNSNQPQHF. The CDR3 coding sequence is TGTGCTAGTGGTTTCAATAGCAATCAGCCCCAGCATTTT. The entire variable domain, with the rest obtained from reference TRBV12-5 and TRBJ1-5, is as follows: DARVTQTPRHKVTEMGQEVTMRCQPILGHNTVFWYRQTMMQGLELLAYFRNRAPLDDSGMPKDRFSAEMPDATLATLKIQPSEPRDSAVYFCASGFNSNQPQHFGDGTRLSIL.

This rearrangement joins TRBV21-1 to TRBJ2-6; TRBD1 is taken as the D call from the table, unchecked against the DNA. TRBV21-1 is reported as a pseudogene. There are 17 residues in the CDR3. Here the CDR3 reads CASSNRGRSSGANVLTF. As DNA, the CDR3 is TGTGCCAGCAGCAACAGGGGACGAAGCTCTGGGGCCAACGTCCTGACTTTC.

The CDR3 loop reads CSVGTNYGYTF. CDR3 nucleotide sequence: TGCAGCGTAGGAACTAACTATGGCTACACCTTC. The rearrangement links TRBV29-1 to TRBJ1-2; D uncertain. Per the germline V gene, CDR1 is SQVTM and CDR2 is ANQGSEA. Trimming removed 6 bases from V and 0 bases from J, with 5 bases in between. The CDR3 runs 11 residues.